The following is a TCR beta chain sequence with its context. The source of the sample is a study of technical replicates of blood from a few donors. V gave up 9 bases and J gave up 6 bases; unmatched junction bases: 8. The CDR3 is 13 residues long. Per germline, CDR1 ENHRY and CDR2 SYGVKD. TCRdb keeps only in-frame clones here, not all; method: immunoSEQ multiplex PCR. The data contain some 98,000 clones, 95% of them singletons. This chain connects TRBV10-3 to TRBJ2-7; 10 bases are a match to TRBD1. This sequence was found in a human donor in good health. Sequenced sample: T cells isolated from PBMCs. The CDR3 loop reads CAMRGTGEFEQYF. CDR3 nucleotide sequence: TGTGCCATGAGGGGGACAGGGGAGTTCGAGCAGTACTTC.